This T cell receptor beta chain was profiled in a study of T cells in narcolepsy. About the research overall: Healthy controls were enrolled alongside patients with narcolepsy type 1 or type 2. Points from the study as a whole: Reportedly, autoreactive clonotypes were serially detected in patients' blood but not controls'.

To note about this clone: Antigen unknown. A junction end diverges from the germline sequence, so it may reflect a read error.

Produced via immunoSEQ multiplex PCR; TCRdb's table is partial and in-frame only. The sample holds some 19,000 clones, around 86% seen once. The CDR3 runs 16 residues. Germline V gene sequence: CDR1 SGHKS, CDR2 YYEKEE (reference sequence). The rearrangement uses TRBV5-5 and TRBJ2-7; TRBD1 or TRBD2 may be the D gene (6 bases each). Sequenced: memory (CD45RA-) CD4+ T cells from blood. The TCR comes from a human donor in good health. The CDR3 DNA is TGTGCCAGCAGTTTGGGTATGGGGGGCGCGACCTACGAGCAGTACTTC. This encodes CASSLGMGGATYEQYF.